Shown below are 20 T cell receptor beta chains from a single sample sequenced in a study of T cells in narcolepsy. Profiled with immunoSEQ multiplex PCR; TCRdb holds only in-frame clones, not every one. Of about 27,000 clones in the sample, 70% to 80% were seen once. The source material was CD45RA- memory CD4+ T cells from PBMCs. Every receptor here comes from a human donor with narcolepsy.

The rearrangement links TRBV30 to TRBJ2-7, with 7 bases lining up with TRBD1. The CDR3 is 12 residues long. Germline V gives CDR1 GTSNPN, CDR2 SVGIG (reference sequence). Trimming removed 4 bases from V and 6 bases from J; junction bases left unmatched: 6. CDR3 bases: TGTGCCTGGACCAGAGACAGGGTCGAGCAGTACTTC. Translating gives CAWTRDRVEQYF.

The J gene is TRBJ1-3, the V gene TRBV19; D gene uncertain. The CDR3 totals 17 residues. Germline CDR1 and CDR2: LNHDA and SQIVND (reference sequence). The V end was cut by 1 base, the J end by 0 bases, with 13 bases between. CDR3 in amino acids: CASSIGSRSSSGNTIYF. In DNA, the CDR3 is TGTGCCAGTAGTATAGGCAGCCGTTCTTCCTCTGGAAACACCATATATTTT.

The chain joins TRBV19 to TRBJ2-5; D tentatively fits TRBD1 or TRBD2 (5 bases each). Germline V lookup: CDR1 LNHDA, CDR2 SQIVND (reference sequence). The CDR3 sequence is 13 residues long. V shed 5 bases and J shed 5 bases, with 12 bases lying between them. For the CDR3, the DNA is TGTGCCAGTAGTTGGGGCAGGGACGAGACCCAGTACTTC. The encoded protein is CASSWGRDETQYF. Full variable domain (rest looked up from reference TRBV19 and TRBJ2-5): DGGITQSPKYLFRKEGQNVTLSCEQNLNHDAMYWYRQDPGQGLRLIYYSQIVNDFQKGDIAEGYSVSREKKESFPLTVTSAQKNPTAFYLCASSWGRDETQYFGPGTRLLVL.

The rearrangement links TRBV18 to TRBJ2-5; 7 bases map to TRBD1. After removal of 3 bases from V and 5 bases from J, the junction contained 6 bases not matched to a gene. This CDR3 has 14 amino acids. Germline CDR1 reads KGHSH; CDR2 reads LQKENI. This CDR3 reads CASSPQGVQETQYF. The CDR3 bases are TGTGCCAGCTCACCCCAGGGGGTCCAGGAGACCCAGTACTTC. The full variable domain, in which reference TRBV18 and TRBJ2-5 provide the parts outside the CDR3, is NAGVMQNPRHLVRRRGQEARLRCSPMKGHSHVYWYRQLPEEGLKFMVYLQKENIIDESGMPKERFSAEFPKEGPSILRIQQVVRGDSAAYFCASSPQGVQETQYFGPGTRLLVL.

This clone was counted a few times. The chain joins TRBV20-1 to TRBJ2-7; D is unresolved. The CDR3 has 11 residues. Per germline, CDR1 DFQATT and CDR2 SNEGSKA (reference sequence). Trimming took off 0 bases at V and 7 bases at J, with 7 bases between the two ends. The CDR3 DNA reads as TGCAGTGCTAGAGATGAACAGGAGCAGTACTTC. The encoded protein is CSARDEQEQYF.

CDR3 loop: CASRGYRGAKNIQYF. The CDR3 DNA reads as TGTGCCAGCAGGGGGTACAGGGGAGCCAAAAACATTCAGTACTTC. The chain couples TRBV2 to TRBJ2-4; 7 bases fit TRBD1. V was clipped by 6 bases and J by 0 bases; unmatched bases: 5. This CDR3 is built from 15 residues. Germline V gene data show CDR1 as SNHLY and CDR2 as FYNNEI.

This rearrangement joins TRBV30 to TRBJ2-5; possibly TRBD1 for D (6 bases). There are 13 residues in the CDR3. Trimming took 0 bases from V and 7 from J, leaving 12 bases between them. Germline V gene data show CDR1 as GTSNPN and CDR2 as SVGIG (reference sequence). In DNA form, the CDR3 reads TGTGCCTGGAGTGTACCAGGGGTGGGGACCCAGTACTTC. Translated: CAWSVPGVGTQYF.

V and J are TRBV7-3 and TRBJ2-3; 9 bases are shared with TRBD2. V dropped 1 base and J dropped 1; count of bases not matched to a gene: 0. The CDR3 sequence is 15 residues long. Looked up from germline, CDR1 is SGHTA and CDR2 is FQGTGA. CDR3: CASSLKRGGTDTQYF. The CDR3 bases are TGTGCCAGCAGCTTAAAGCGGGGGGGCACAGATACGCAGTATTTT. The whole variable domain, filled in from reference TRBV7-3 and TRBJ2-3, reads GAGVSQTPSNKVTEKGKYVELRCDPISGHTALYWYRQSLGQGPEFLIYFQGTGAADDSGLPNDRFFAVRPEGSVSTLKIQRTERGDSAVYLCASSLKRGGTDTQYFGPGTRLTVL.

This clone was counted between two and nine times. The rearrangement joins TRBV2 to TRBJ1-5; tentatively, D is TRBD1 (6 bases). Trimming stripped 3 bases from V and 2 bases from J, with 11 bases between. The germline gives CDR1 SNHLY, CDR2 FYNNEI. The CDR3 is 15 amino acids. CDR3 DNA: TGTGCCAGCAGTGAGGGGGGCTTCGGCAATCAGCCCCAGCATTTT. Amino acid sequence: CASSEGGFGNQPQHF. The full variable domain, with the rest looked up from reference TRBV2 and TRBJ1-5, is EPEVTQTPSHQVTQMGQEVILRCVPISNHLYFYWYRQILGQKVEFLVSFYNNEISEKSEIFDDQFSVERPDGSNFTLKIRSTKLEDSAMYFCASSEGGFGNQPQHFGDGTRLSIL.

The chain has TRBV14 and TRBJ1-1; TRBD1 is a possible D gene (5 bases). CDR1 and CDR2 from the germline V gene are SGHDN and FVKESK. The germline V and J ends were trimmed by 0 bases and 14 bases, with 16 bases remaining between them. The CDR3 length is 13 residues. CDR3 protein: CASSQDMDRGQFF. The DNA of the CDR3 is TGTGCCAGCAGCCAAGATATGGACCGAGGACAATTCTTT.

V and J are TRBV2 and TRBJ1-6; D is possibly TRBD1 (5 bases). V was trimmed by 7 bases and J by 6 bases, leaving 13 bases between them. Germline V gene data show CDR1 as SNHLY and CDR2 as FYNNEI. The CDR3 spans 14 residues. This CDR3 reads CASKADSPNSPLHF. The CDR3 region has the DNA TGTGCCAGCAAGGCCGACAGCCCTAATTCACCCCTCCACTTT.

The chain joins TRBV6-6 to TRBJ2-3, with 9 bases identical to TRBD1. Trimming cost V 7 bases and J 5 bases; bases outside gene matches: 4. There are 13 residues in the CDR3. Germline lookup yields CDR1 MNHNY and CDR2 SVGAGI (reference sequence). CDR3 protein: CASKQGAEDTQYF. The CDR3 DNA is TGTGCCAGCAAACAGGGGGCCGAAGATACGCAGTATTTT.

V and J are TRBV19 and TRBJ1-2; D gene ambiguous. The CDR3 has 14 amino acids. V lost 3 bases to trimming and J lost 2 bases, with 10 bases between them. From germline, CDR1 is LNHDA and CDR2 SQIVND (reference sequence). CDR3 nucleotides: TGTGCCAGTAGTATTTATACCCAGAACTATGGCTACACCTTC. Translated, it gives CASSIYTQNYGYTF.

This clone was counted only a few times. The V call is TRBV5-6, the J call TRBJ1-6; maybe TRBD1 (6 bases). Deletions cut 1 base from V and 2 bases from J, with 19 bases between. Germline CDR1 is SGHDT and CDR2 is YYEEEE. The CDR3 loop spans 19 amino acids. The CDR3 is CASSLRRGGRRTYNSPLHF. In nucleotides, the CDR3 is TGTGCCAGCAGCTTGAGGAGGGGGGGGAGGCGGACCTATAATTCACCCCTCCACTTT.

This sequence joins TRBV5-4 and TRBJ2-7, with D tentatively TRBD1 (6 bases). Germline loops: CDR1 SGHNT, CDR2 YYREEE (reference sequence). The V and J ends lost 3 bases and 9 bases respectively, with 10 bases between them. The CDR3 runs 11 residues. The CDR3 DNA reads as TGTGCCAGCAGCTATAAAGGGGGGCAGTACTTC. Residues: CASSYKGGQYF.

This clone was found a few times. The chain joins TRBV23-1 to TRBJ2-2; 7 nucleotides match TRBD2. TRBV23-1 is annotated as an ORF whose role is uncertain. The CDR3 covers 17 residues. V lost 0 bases, J lost 0 bases, and 4 bases stayed unmatched. In nucleotides, the CDR3 is TGCGCCAGCAGTCAATCTCCAGCGGGGCCGAACACCGGGGAGCTGTTTTTT. Amino acid sequence: CASSQSPAGPNTGELFF.

The chain links TRBV7-8 to TRBJ1-1; 8 nucleotides agree with TRBD1. The V and J ends lost 5 bases and 3 bases, in that order; junction bases with no gene match: 11. The CDR3 is made up of 16 amino acids. The germline V gene has CDR1 SGHVS and CDR2 FQNEAQ. CDR3 amino acids: CASSPSRGRGDTEAFF. CDR3 nucleotides: TGTGCCAGCAGCCCCAGCAGGGGGCGTGGGGACACTGAAGCTTTCTTT.

V and J are TRBV11-3 and TRBJ2-1; 7 nucleotides match TRBD1. CDR1 and CDR2 (germline): SGHNT, YENEEA. V was clipped by 4 bases and J by 8 bases; unmatched bases: 8. This CDR3 is built from 14 residues. CDR3 bases: TGTGCCAGCAGCTCTGTTGCACAGGGGTATGAGCAGTTCTTC. This sequence encodes CASSSVAQGYEQFF.

The V gene is TRBV5-1, the J gene TRBJ2-5, with D possibly called TRBD1 or TRBD2 (6 bases each). There are 15 residues in the CDR3. Trimming stripped 5 bases from V and 5 bases from J, with 19 bases between. The germline gives CDR1 SGHRS, CDR2 YFSETQ. In DNA, the CDR3 is TGCGCCAGCAGTCCTGATGGGGGCGCGGGGGAGACCCAGTACTTC. The encoded protein is CASSPDGGAGETQYF.

In its sample, this clone was seen a few times. In nucleotides, the CDR3 is TGTGCCACCAGCAGAGAGATGCCGGGACAGGCTTACAATGAGCAGTTCTTC. Protein: CATSREMPGQAYNEQFF. The V call is TRBV15, the J call TRBJ2-1; 8 nucleotides agree with TRBD1. Per germline, CDR1 LNHNV and CDR2 YYDKDF (reference sequence). There are 17 residues in the CDR3. After removal of 0 bases from V and 4 bases from J, the junction contained 8 bases not matched to a gene.